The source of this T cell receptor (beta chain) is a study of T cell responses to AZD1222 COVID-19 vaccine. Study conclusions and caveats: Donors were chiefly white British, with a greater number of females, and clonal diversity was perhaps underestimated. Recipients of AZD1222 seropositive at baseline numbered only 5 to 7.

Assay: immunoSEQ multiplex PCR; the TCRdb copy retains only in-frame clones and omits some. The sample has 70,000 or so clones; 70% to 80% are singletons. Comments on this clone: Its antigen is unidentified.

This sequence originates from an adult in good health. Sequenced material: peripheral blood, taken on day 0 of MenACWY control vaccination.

CDR3 sequence reads: CASSSGPGGRAFDEQFF. CDR3 DNA: TGTGCCAGCAGCTCGGGCCCTGGCGGGAGGGCCTTTGATGAGCAGTTCTTC. The chain uses TRBV5-6 and TRBJ2-1, with 9 bases lining up with TRBD2. The V gene's germline CDR1 is SGHDT and CDR2 YYEEEE. The ends lost 3 bases at V and 8 bases at J; junction bases unmatched: 15. CDR3 size: 17 residues. Combining the CDR3 with reference TRBV5-6 and TRBJ2-1 gives the whole variable domain DAGVTQSPTHLIKTRGQQVTLRCSPKSGHDTVSWYQQALGQGPQFIFQYYEEEERQRGNFPDRFSGHQFPNYSSELNVNALLLGDSALYLCASSSGPGGRAFDEQFFGPGTRLTVL.